This T cell receptor (beta chain) was observed in a study of vaccination effects on CD4 cells after COVID-19. Study conclusions and caveats: Pronounced clonal contraction occurred in clones induced by infection and by vaccine late after vaccination. Healthy vaccinees showed cross-reactivity with common cold coronaviruses in only 1 of 255 vaccine-induced clones.

The CDR3 sequence is 17 residues long. Germline values: CDR1 DFQATT, CDR2 SNEGSKA (reference sequence). V was pared by 3 bases and J by 4 bases, with 10 bases of the junction left unmatched. Worth noting for this clone: As yet, its antigen is unknown.

Using viral peptide pools, the ViraFEST assay grew out antigen-specific CD4+ T cells prior to sequencing. Researchers isolated CD4+ T cells once approximately eleven days of culture had elapsed. Participants received two doses of either the BNT162b2 or mRNA-1273 vaccine. The healthy vaccine recipients, who had no prior SARS-CoV-2 infection, showed negative nucleocapsid antibodies. TCRdb keeps only in-frame clones here, not all; method: immunoSEQ multiplex PCR. This sample carries approximately 83,000 clones, over 75% of them seen once, and the ten largest clones take under 1.2%. This sequence joins TRBV20-1 and TRBJ2-5; 14 nucleotides match TRBD2. The receptor comes from a human donor who received a COVID-19 vaccine. The sequenced sample was CD4+ T cells from PBMCs cultured with HCoV-OC43 spike peptides, obtained after COVID-19 vaccination. Subset in this sample: HCoV-OC43 spike overlapping peptide pool stimulation. The DNA of the CDR3 is TGCAGTGCTAGTAACCTTAGGACTAGCGGGGGGAGAGAGACCCAGTACTTC. Protein sequence: CSASNLRTSGGRETQYF.